This T cell receptor beta chain appears in the sequencing data of a study of blood T cell repertoires in COVID-19. In the study overall: Samples came from the United States, Italy and Spain, spanning acute and convalescent COVID-19. Sources were T cells, B-cell-depleted T cells, or PBMCs; the material itself was cDNA or gDNA.

The V and J ends lost 5 bases and 10 bases respectively, with 11 bases between them. Germline V CDR1 and CDR2: MNHEY, SVGAGI. This CDR3 contains 12 residues. Per the study methods: How many nucleated cells were present was estimated from reference gene primer amplification. Assay: immunoSEQ multiplex PCR; the TCRdb copy retains only in-frame clones and omits some. V and J calls and clone size are copied from that table; D and trimming were computed from the DNA. The sample has more than 80,000 clones; around 80% are singletons. The clonotype was recovered from a woman aged 80 or older with active or convalescent COVID-19. V is TRBV6-5 and J is TRBJ1-4; D call uncertain. Input material: peripheral blood. CDR3 in amino acids: CASSTGELKLFF. The CDR3 DNA follows: TGTGCCAGCAGTACCGGGGAATTAAAACTGTTTTTT.